One T cell receptor (beta chain) is described in this entry. Its antigen is undetermined. Naive CD8 cells lacked CD45RO, underwent positive selection for CCR7 and left out terminally differentiated effector memory CD45RA+ cells. Healthy and HIV-negative, the adult donors had no recent acute infections or vaccinations. This entry belongs to a study of shared clonotypes between healthy human individuals. General study points: In contrast to clonotypes shared by all four donors, non-shared clonotypes had lower generation probabilities. Of the naive CD4 clonotypes, about 5.4% were shared across a few donors.

For sorted subsets, 200 ng DNA per replicate equaled some 27,000 T cell genomes. Sequencing was performed with immunoSEQ multiplex PCR; in TCRdb, only in-frame clones are kept and a portion is missing. The table includes about 590,000 clones, over 95% detected once. This CDR3 has 13 amino acids. V gave up 1 base and J gave up 5 bases, with 8 bases separating them. CDR1 is SGHAT and CDR2 is FQNNGV in the germline V gene. The sample taken for sequencing was naive CD8+ T cells sorted from blood. This chain links TRBV11-2 with TRBJ1-1, with D maybe TRBD1 (5 bases). The receptor's source is a woman in her 30s in good health. This CDR3 reads CASSLGGLTEAFF. CDR3 coding DNA: TGTGCCAGCAGCTTAGGGGGGTTGACTGAAGCTTTCTTT.